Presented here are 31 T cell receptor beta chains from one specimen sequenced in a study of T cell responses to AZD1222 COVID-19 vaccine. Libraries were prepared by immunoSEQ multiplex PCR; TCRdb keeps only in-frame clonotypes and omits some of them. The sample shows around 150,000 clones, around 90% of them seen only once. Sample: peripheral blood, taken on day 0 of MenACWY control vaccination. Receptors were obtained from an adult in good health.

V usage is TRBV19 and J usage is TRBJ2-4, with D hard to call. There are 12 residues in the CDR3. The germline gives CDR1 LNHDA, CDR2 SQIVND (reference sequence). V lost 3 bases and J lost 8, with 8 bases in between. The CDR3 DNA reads TGTGCCAGTAGTATGTCTGCAGACATTCAGTACTTC. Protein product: CASSMSADIQYF. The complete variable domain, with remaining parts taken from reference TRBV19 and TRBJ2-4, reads DGGITQSPKYLFRKEGQNVTLSCEQNLNHDAMYWYRQDPGQGLRLIYYSQIVNDFQKGDIAEGYSVSREKKESFPLTVTSAQKNPTAFYLCASSMSADIQYFGAGTRLSVL.

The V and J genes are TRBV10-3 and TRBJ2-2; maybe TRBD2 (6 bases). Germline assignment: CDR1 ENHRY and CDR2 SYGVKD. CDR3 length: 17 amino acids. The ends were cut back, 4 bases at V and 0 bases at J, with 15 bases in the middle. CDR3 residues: CAISARRDGSNTGELFF. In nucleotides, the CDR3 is TGTGCCATCAGTGCTCGGCGGGATGGTTCGAACACCGGGGAGCTGTTTTTT.

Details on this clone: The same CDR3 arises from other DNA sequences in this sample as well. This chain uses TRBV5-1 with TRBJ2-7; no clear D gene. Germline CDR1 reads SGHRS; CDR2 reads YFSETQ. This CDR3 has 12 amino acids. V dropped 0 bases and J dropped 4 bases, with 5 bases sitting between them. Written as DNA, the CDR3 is TGCGCCAGCAGCTTGGATGGGTACGAGCAGTACTTC. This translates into CASSLDGYEQYF.

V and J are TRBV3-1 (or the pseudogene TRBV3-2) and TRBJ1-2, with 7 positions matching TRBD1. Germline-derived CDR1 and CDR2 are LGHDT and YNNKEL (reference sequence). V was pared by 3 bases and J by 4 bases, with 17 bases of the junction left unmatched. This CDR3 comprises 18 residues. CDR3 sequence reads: CASSQTIPGQSGGYGYTF. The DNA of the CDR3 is TGTGCCAGCAGCCAGACCATCCCGGGACAGTCGGGAGGCTATGGCTACACCTTC.

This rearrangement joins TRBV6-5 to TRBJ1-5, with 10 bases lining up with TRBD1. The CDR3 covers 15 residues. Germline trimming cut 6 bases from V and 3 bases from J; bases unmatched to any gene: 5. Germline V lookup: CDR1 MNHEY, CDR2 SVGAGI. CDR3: CASRRDRGFNQPQHF. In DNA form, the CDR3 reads TGTGCCAGCAGGCGGGACAGGGGATTCAATCAGCCCCAGCATTTT.

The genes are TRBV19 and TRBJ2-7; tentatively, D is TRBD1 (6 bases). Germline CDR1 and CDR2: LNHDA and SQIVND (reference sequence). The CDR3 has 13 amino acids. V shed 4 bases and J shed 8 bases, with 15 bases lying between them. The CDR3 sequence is CASSTQGTIKQYF. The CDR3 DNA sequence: TGTGCCAGTAGTACCCAGGGGACCATAAAGCAGTACTTC.

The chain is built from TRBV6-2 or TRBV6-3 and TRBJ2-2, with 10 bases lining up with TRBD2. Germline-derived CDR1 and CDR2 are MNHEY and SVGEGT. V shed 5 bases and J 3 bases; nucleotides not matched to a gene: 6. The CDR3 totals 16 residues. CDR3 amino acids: CASSKLAGGHTGELFF. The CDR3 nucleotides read TGTGCCAGCAGTAAATTAGCGGGAGGCCACACCGGGGAGCTGTTTTTT.

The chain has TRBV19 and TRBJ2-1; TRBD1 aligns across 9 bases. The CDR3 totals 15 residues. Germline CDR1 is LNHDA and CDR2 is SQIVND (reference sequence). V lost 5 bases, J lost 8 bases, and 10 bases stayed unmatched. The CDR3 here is CASSAPGQGVYEQFF. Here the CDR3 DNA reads TGTGCCAGTAGTGCCCCGGGACAGGGTGTATATGAGCAGTTCTTC.

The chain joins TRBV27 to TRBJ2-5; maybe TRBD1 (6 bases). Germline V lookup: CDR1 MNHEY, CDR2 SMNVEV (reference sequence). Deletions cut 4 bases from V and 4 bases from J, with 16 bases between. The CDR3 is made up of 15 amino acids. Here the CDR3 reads CASSYQGRAVETQYF. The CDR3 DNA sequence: TGTGCCAGCAGTTACCAGGGGCGGGCTGTAGAGACCCAGTACTTC.

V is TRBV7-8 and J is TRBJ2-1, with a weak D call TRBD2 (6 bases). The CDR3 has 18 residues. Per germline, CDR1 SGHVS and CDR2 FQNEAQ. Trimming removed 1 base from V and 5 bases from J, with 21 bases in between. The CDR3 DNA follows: TGTGCCAGCAGCTTAGAGGATCGGGCGCTAGCGTTGAACAATGAGCAGTTCTTC. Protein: CASSLEDRALALNNEQFF.

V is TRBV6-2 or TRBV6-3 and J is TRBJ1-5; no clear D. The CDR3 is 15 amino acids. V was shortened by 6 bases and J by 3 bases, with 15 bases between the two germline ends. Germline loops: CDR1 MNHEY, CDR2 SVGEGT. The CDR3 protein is CASSNYRGDNQPQHF. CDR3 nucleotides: TGTGCCAGCAGCAACTACCGCGGAGACAATCAGCCCCAGCATTTT.

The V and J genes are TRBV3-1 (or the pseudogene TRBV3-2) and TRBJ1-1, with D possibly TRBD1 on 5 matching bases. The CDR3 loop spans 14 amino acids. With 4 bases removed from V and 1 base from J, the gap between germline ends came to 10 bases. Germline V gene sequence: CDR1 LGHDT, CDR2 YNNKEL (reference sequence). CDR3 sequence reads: CASSPRGANTEAFF. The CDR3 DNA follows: TGTGCCAGCAGCCCGAGGGGTGCGAACACTGAAGCTTTCTTT.

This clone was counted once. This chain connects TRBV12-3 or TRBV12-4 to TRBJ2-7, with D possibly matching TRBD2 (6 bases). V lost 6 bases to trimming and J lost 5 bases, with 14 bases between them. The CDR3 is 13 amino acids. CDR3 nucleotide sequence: TGTGCCAGCAGGCTGCGGGGTCAAAACGAGCAGTACTTC. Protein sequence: CASRLRGQNEQYF.

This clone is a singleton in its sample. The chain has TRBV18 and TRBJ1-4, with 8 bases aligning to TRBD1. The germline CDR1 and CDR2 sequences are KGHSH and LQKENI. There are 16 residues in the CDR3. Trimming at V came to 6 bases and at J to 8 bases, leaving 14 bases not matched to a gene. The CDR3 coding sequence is TGTGCCAGCTCCCTCCTGGGACAGGTGGGCGAGGAAAAACTGTTTTTT. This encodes CASSLLGQVGEEKLFF.

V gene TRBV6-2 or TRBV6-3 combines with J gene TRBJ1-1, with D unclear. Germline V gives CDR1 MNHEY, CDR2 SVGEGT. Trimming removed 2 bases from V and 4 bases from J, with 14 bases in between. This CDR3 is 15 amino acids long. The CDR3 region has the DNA TGTGCCAGCAGTTACGGGCACTCCGTAAGCACTGAAGCTTTCTTT. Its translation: CASSYGHSVSTEAFF.

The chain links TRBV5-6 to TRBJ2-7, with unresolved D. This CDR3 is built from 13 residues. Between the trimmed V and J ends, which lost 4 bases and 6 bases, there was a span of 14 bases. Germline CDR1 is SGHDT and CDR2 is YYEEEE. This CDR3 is CASSIVVGSEQYF. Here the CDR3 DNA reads TGTGCCAGCAGCATTGTGGTGGGAAGCGAGCAGTACTTC.

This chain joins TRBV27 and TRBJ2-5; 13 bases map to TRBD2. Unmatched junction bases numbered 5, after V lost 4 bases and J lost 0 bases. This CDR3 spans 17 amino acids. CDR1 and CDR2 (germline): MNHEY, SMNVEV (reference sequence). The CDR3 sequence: CASSSGLAGLNQETQYF. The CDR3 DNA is TGTGCCAGCAGTTCGGGACTAGCGGGACTCAACCAAGAGACCCAGTACTTC.

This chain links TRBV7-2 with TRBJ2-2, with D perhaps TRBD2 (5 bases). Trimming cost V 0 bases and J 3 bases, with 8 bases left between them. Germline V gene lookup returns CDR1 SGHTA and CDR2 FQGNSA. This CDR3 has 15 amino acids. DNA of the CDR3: TGTGCCAGCAGCTTAGCGCGGCGGGACACCGGGGAGCTGTTTTTT. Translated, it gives CASSLARRDTGELFF.

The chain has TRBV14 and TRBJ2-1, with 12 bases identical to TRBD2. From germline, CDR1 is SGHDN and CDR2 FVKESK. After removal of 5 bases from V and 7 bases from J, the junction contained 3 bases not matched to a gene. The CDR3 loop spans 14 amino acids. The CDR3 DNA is TGTGCCAGCAGCAATCTAGCGGGAGGGAATGAGCAGTTCTTC. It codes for CASSNLAGGNEQFF.

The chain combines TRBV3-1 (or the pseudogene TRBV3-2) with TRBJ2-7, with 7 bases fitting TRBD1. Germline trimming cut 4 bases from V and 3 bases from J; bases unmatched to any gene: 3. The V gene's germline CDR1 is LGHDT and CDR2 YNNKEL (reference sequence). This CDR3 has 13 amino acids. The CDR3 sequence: CASSRDRDYEQYF. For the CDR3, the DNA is TGTGCCAGCAGCCGAGACAGGGACTACGAGCAGTACTTC.

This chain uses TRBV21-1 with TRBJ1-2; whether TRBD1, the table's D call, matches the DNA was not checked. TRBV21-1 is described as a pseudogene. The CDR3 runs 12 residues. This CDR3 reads CASSRRVSGYTF. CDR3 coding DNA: TGTGCCAGCAGTCGCAGGGTGAGTGGCTACACCTTC.

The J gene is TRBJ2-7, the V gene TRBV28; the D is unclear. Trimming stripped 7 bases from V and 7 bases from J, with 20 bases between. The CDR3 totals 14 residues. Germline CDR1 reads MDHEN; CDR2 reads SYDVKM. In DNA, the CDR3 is TGTGCCAGCAACCCTCCGGGCCGACTTGAGGAGCAGTACTTC. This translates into CASNPPGRLEEQYF.

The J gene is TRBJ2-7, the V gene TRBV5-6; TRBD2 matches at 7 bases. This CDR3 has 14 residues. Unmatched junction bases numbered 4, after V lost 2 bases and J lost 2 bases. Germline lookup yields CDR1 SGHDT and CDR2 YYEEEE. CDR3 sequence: CASSFPAGTYEQYF. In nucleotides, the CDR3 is TGTGCCAGCAGCTTCCCAGCGGGAACCTACGAGCAGTACTTC.

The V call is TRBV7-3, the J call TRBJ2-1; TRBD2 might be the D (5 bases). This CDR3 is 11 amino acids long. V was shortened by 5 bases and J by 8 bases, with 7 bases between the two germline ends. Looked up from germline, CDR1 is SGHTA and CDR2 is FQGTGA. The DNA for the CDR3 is TGTGCCAGCAGCGTCGGGGATGAGCAGTTCTTC. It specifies CASSVGDEQFF.

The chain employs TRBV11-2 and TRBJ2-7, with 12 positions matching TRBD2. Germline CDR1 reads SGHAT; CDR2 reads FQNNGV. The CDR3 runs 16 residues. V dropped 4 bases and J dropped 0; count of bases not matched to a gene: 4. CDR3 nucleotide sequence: TGTGCCAGCAGCTCAACTAGCGGGAGGTACTCCTACGAGCAGTACTTC. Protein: CASSSTSGRYSYEQYF.

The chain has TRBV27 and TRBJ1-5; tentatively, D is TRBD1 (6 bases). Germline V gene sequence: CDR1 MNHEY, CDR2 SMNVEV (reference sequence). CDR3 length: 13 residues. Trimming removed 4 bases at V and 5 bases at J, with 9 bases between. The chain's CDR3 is CASSWGADQPQHF. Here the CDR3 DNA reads TGTGCCAGCAGTTGGGGGGCGGATCAGCCCCAGCATTTT.

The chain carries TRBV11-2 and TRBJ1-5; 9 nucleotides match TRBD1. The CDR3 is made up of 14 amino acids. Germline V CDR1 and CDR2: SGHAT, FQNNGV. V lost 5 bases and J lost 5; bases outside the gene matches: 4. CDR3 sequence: CASSLGQGHQPQHF. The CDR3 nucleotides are TGTGCCAGCAGCCTGGGACAGGGTCATCAGCCCCAGCATTTT.

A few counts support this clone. DNA for the CDR3: TGTGCCAGCAGTCCCAACGACTACAATGAGCAGTTCTTC. Residues: CASSPNDYNEQFF. V usage is TRBV9 and J usage is TRBJ2-1, with D hard to call. Trimming cost V 5 bases and J 3 bases, with 9 bases left between them. There are 13 residues in the CDR3. The germline V gene has CDR1 SGDLS and CDR2 YYNGEE.

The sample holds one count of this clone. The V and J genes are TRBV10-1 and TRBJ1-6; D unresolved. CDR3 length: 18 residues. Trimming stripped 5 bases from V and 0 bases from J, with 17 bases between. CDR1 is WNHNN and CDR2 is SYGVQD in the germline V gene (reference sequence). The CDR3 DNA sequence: TGCGCCAGCAGTAGGTTAGTGGGCTCTAGCTCCTATAATTCACCCCTCCACTTT. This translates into CASSRLVGSSSYNSPLHF.

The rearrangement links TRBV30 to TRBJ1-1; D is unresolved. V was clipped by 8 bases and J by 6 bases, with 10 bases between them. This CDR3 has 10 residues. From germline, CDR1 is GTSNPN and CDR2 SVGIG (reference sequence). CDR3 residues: CAGRESEAFF. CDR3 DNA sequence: TGTGCCGGAAGGGAGTCTGAAGCTTTCTTT.

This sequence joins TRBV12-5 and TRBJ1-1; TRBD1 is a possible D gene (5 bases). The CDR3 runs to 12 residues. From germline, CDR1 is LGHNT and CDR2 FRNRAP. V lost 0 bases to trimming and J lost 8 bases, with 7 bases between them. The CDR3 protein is CASGLVRDEAFF. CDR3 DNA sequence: TGTGCTAGTGGTTTGGTAAGGGACGAAGCTTTCTTT.